This record concerns one T cell receptor beta chain sequence. The assay was immunoSEQ multiplex PCR, and TCRdb's table has in-frame clones only and misses some. The sample yields tens of thousands of clones, 87% seen once. The data are from a study of blood T cell repertoires in COVID-19. On the study more broadly: From the United States, Italy and Spain came samples of acute and convalescent COVID-19. Nucleic acid was either cDNA or gDNA, and it came from T cells, B-cell-depleted T cells, or PBMCs.

The CDR3 runs 14 residues. J gave up 2 bases and V 2 bases, and 2 bases lay outside the gene matches. Looked up from germline, CDR1 is MNHEY and CDR2 is SMNVEV (reference sequence). This sequence originates from a male donor with acute or convalescent COVID-19. Sequenced: peripheral blood. The rearrangement uses TRBV27 and TRBJ1-2; 7 bases are shared with TRBD1. CDR3 DNA: TGTGCCAGCAGTTTAGCACAGGGGAACTATGGCTACACCTTC. Its translation: CASSLAQGNYGYTF.